This passage covers 5 T cell receptor beta chains from one sample sequenced in a study of blood T cells in healthy people across ages. Together with a sample-barcoded 5' primer, a J-beta primer mix was included in a second PCR lasting about 7 to 11 cycles. MiXCR, applied by TCRdb to the 5' RACE reads, yields one record per CDR3 protein. The repertoire holds 700,000 to 850,000 distinct CDR3 sequences, with under 40% as singletons. Material: blood. The receptors here all came from a man between 18 and 35 years old in good health.

The rearrangement uses TRBV6-1 and TRBJ1-1; D may be TRBD1 (5 bases). The V gene's germline CDR1 is MNHNS and CDR2 SASEGT. This CDR3 has 13 residues. V dropped 1 base and J dropped 5 bases, with 8 bases sitting between them. The CDR3, as DNA: TGTGCCAGCAGTGAAGTAGGGGTGACTGAAGCTTTCTTT. Translated: CASSEVGVTEAFF.

Concerning this clonotype itself: This sequence may be a read error, since a much larger clone differs from it by one base. The chain employs TRBV4-1 and TRBJ2-3; 8 nucleotides agree with TRBD2. The CDR3 sequence is 14 residues long. Looked up from germline, CDR1 is MGHRA and CDR2 is YSYEKL. CDR3 residues: CTSSPGRGADTQYF. The CDR3 DNA reads TGCACCAGCAGCCCCGGGAGGGGGGCAGATACGCAGTATTTT.

The chain recombines TRBV20-1 with TRBJ2-1; D is perhaps TRBD2 (6 bases). The germline V gene encodes CDR1 DFQATT and CDR2 SNEGSKA (reference sequence). The V gene lost 5 bases and the J gene lost 9 bases, with 17 bases spanning the gap. The CDR3 extends over 13 amino acids. The CDR3 coding sequence is TGCAGTGCTGACCGGGACTGGATCAGTGAGCAGTTCTTC. Translated: CSADRDWISEQFF.

Notes on this clonotype: Compared with germline, one end of the junction differs, possibly owing to a read error. The rearrangement uses TRBV20-1 and TRBJ1-2; D is possibly TRBD1 (5 bases). Germline CDR1 and CDR2: DFQATT and SNEGSKA (reference sequence). This CDR3 is built from 16 residues. The CDR3 here is CSAIDKSRGLNDGYTF. Written as DNA, the CDR3 is TGCAGTGCTATAGACAAGTCGAGGGGCCTTAACGATGGCTACACCTTC.

In its sample, this clonotype was seen a few times. The chain has TRBV3-1 and TRBJ1-5; D is unresolved. Germline values: CDR1 LGHDT, CDR2 YNNKEL (reference sequence). The CDR3 covers 15 residues. V dropped 4 bases and J dropped 3 bases, with 13 bases sitting between them. CDR3 sequence reads: CASSPSPGYNQPQHF. The CDR3 DNA sequence: TGTGCCAGCAGCCCATCCCCGGGCTACAATCAGCCCCAGCATTTT.